This paragraph reports one TCR beta chain. The authors' processing: Amplification with reference gene primers provided the estimates of nucleated cell counts. Some clones are missing from TCRdb's copy, which holds only in-frame ones; the method was immunoSEQ multiplex PCR. V and J calls and clone size are as listed in that table; D and trimming were resolved from the DNA. In the table there are 200,000 or so clones, around 89% of which are singletons. The data derive from a study of blood T cell repertoires in COVID-19. CDR3 size: 19 residues. CDR1 and CDR2 from the germline V gene are MDHEN and SYDVKM. V was pared by 4 bases and J by 2 bases, with 18 bases of the junction left unmatched.

The chain employs TRBV28 and TRBJ2-3, with 7 bases identical to TRBD1. Specimen: PBMCs or T cells enriched from blood (not recorded which). The TCR comes from a woman aged 18-35 years who had recovered from COVID-19. The CDR3 DNA is TGTGCCAGCAGTTCCCGAGGCCCTGGGACAGACCAATACACAGATACGCAGTATTTT. Encoded protein: CASSSRGPGTDQYTDTQYF.